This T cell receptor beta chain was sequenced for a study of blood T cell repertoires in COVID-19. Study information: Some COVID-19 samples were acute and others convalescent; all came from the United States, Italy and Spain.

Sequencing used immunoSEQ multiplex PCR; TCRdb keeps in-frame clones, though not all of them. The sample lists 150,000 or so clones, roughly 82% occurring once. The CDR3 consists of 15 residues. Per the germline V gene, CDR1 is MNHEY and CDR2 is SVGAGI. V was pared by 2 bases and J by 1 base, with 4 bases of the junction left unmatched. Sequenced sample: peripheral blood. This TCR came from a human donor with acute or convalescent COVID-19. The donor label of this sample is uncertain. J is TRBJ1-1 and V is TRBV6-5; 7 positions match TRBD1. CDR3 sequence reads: CASSYGGGWNTEAFF. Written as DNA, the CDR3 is TGTGCCAGCAGTTACGGAGGGGGCTGGAACACTGAAGCTTTCTTT.